This T cell receptor (beta chain) was obtained from a study of quantifying T cell responses using KT2 cells (TCRdb year 2017). Notes on the research overall: RNA was DNase-treated and reverse transcribed with TCR alpha and beta constant-region primers, mostly using SuperScript III. Under optimum conditions, the T4 ligation step was estimated to exceed 8% efficiency. To prevent over-amplification, PCR2 was performed as a SYBR Green qPCR and halted at a predetermined fluorescence threshold. What the research found in general, with its limitations: Saturation was seen in the detection of KT2 sequences when very high numbers of KT2 cells were spiked in. KT2 sequences were detected down to the lowest spike-in tested, about one KT2 cell per 100,000 PBMC. This TCR sequencing study did not compare the pipeline side by side with other TCR sequencing techniques. Over several orders of magnitude, the number of KT2 alpha and beta sequences rose linearly with the number of KT2 cells put in.

To test the sensitivity and accuracy of the pipeline, known numbers of KT2, a T cell clone whose TCR had already been sequenced, were spiked into unfractionated PBMC. A range of KT2-to-PBMC ratios was produced by mixing KT2 cells with a fixed number of PBMC. Libraries were prepared through UMI-ligation and nested PCR. A single-stranded oligonucleotide bearing the Illumina SP2 sequence and a UMI was ligated to the 3' end of the cDNA with T4 RNA ligase 1. PCR1 was run for four to five cycles (98 degrees C for 15 s, 69 degrees C for 30 s, 72 degrees C for 40 s), and an equimolar mix of RC1.1 and RC1.2, covering TRBC1 and TRBC2, was used as the beta primer. From PCR2 onward, TCR alpha and beta chains were processed separately, and sample indices and Illumina adaptors were added. The UMI comprised 12 random nucleotides, as two hexamers separated by a spacer, placed after an 8-base spacer. Sequencing was done on an Illumina MiSeq using v2 2x251 paired-end chemistry, usually with some twelve samples per run. To boost diversity, each sequencing library was supplemented with PhiX DNA at roughly 5-7.5%. On the study's bioinformatics: Raw reads were converted to FASTQ with bcl2fastq and demultiplexed by dual indices using Demultiplexor. Decombinator assigned V and J genes by tag matching, allowing a single base-pair mismatch. Using UMIs, Collapsinator corrected both sequencing errors and the frequency errors that come from PCR heterogeneity. Decombinator identifiers were converted to nucleotide sequence by CDR3Translator, the sequences were translated to amino acids, and CDR3 was extracted using C- and N-terminal motifs. Each distinct KT2 TCR was counted as one cluster of KT2 sequences that shared a single unique molecular identifier. TCRdb applied fastp at Q25 and MiXCR to the public reads, then kept only in-frame beta chains. Rows with one shared CDR3 protein collapse into an entry with the most common genes and DNA. The V and J calls follow TCRdb's processing rather than the paper's. The sample includes about 53,000 distinct CDR3 sequences, with approximately 13% observed a single time. The ten largest clones represent 9.4% of the sample.

This clonotype was seen many times. There is no known antigen for this receptor. No per-base quality is available; no much larger clone lies one base away. According to the germline V gene, CDR1 reads SQVTM and CDR2 reads ANQGSEA. At the junction V is shortened by 6 bases and J by 4 bases, with 21 bases in between. The CDR3 goes from the cysteine to the phenylalanine over 15 residues. Only CDR3 DNA remains: 45 bases, in frame from the first base. The sequence derives from a human donor. Sequencing was performed on PBMCs spiked with cells of the T cell clone KT2. This receptor chain uses TRBV29-1 and TRBJ2-5; a tentative D match to TRBD1 spans 8 bases. The CDR3 corresponds to CSVPDAGGGGETQYF. The bases read TGCAGCGTCCCGGACGCAGGGGGCGGGGGAGAGACCCAGTACTTC.